The present T cell receptor (beta chain) was sequenced within a study of blood T cell repertoires in COVID-19. Background on the study: Researchers got acute and convalescent COVID-19 samples from the United States, Italy and Spain.

The assay was immunoSEQ multiplex PCR, and TCRdb's table has in-frame clones only and misses some. The data contain 290,000 or so clones, around nine tenths of them singletons. V shed 5 bases and J shed 5 bases, with 9 bases lying between them. This CDR3 is built from 13 residues. Germline V gene data show CDR1 as SGHVS and CDR2 as FQNEAQ. This clone has a handful of counts. The chain joins TRBV7-8 to TRBJ2-2; D perhaps matches TRBD2 (6 bases). Sequences were obtained from peripheral blood. The sequence derives from a man in his sixties or seventies with acute or convalescent COVID-19. The CDR3, as DNA: TGTGCCAGCAGCAGGAGGGAAACCGGGGAGCTGTTTTTT. It specifies CASSRRETGELFF.